This T cell receptor (beta chain) was observed in a study of control samples from healthy donors and cancer patients. There are 14 residues in the CDR3. Trimming left V 0 bases short and J 0 bases short, with 6 bases between. CDR1 and CDR2 from the germline V gene are SGDLS and YYNGEE. The data were produced by immunoSEQ multiplex PCR, yet TCRdb's version contains in-frame clones alone and is incomplete. The sample contains about 170,000 clones, 85% to 95% of which appear only once. On this clone itself: At the DNA level, this CDR3 is encoded by other sequences in the same sample as well.

This TCR came from a woman younger than 35 in good health. Sequencing used blood. The V and J genes are TRBV9 and TRBJ2-5; D call uncertain. In nucleotides, the CDR3 is TGTGCCAGCAGCGTAGGAGGCAACCAAGAGACCCAGTACTTC. Protein sequence: CASSVGGNQETQYF.